The text below deals with one T cell receptor beta chain. Its cognate antigen is unknown. The data were obtained in a study of shared clonotypes between healthy human individuals. Broader study findings: Non-shared clonotypes were found to have lower generation probabilities than the clonotypes that were shared by all four of the sorted-subset donors. Estimated richness values were generally larger in naive subsets than in memory subsets.

The V and J ends lost 5 bases and 5 bases respectively, with 1 base between them. The CDR3 extends over 9 amino acids. Germline-derived CDR1 and CDR2 are SQVTM and ANQGSEA. Once extracted for a subset, genomic DNA was divided evenly among several immunoSEQ plates. Sequencing used immunoSEQ multiplex PCR; TCRdb keeps in-frame clones, though not all of them. The sample comprises about 1.1 million clones, 70% to 80% of which are singletons, and under 0.65% rests with the top ten. This rearrangement joins TRBV29-1 to TRBJ2-1; D gene ambiguous. The receptor was isolated from a man aged 18 to 30 in good health. Some clones in this sample may be carry-over from other donors' samples. The sample comprised memory CD4+ T cells from PBMCs. The sample's subset: CD45RA-negative fraction. The chain's CDR3 is CSVNNEQFF. CDR3 coding DNA: TGCAGCGTTAACAATGAGCAGTTCTTC.